Listed below are T cell receptor beta chains from one sample, sequenced in a study of cytomegalovirus exposure and HLA in healthy donors. Profiling relied on immunoSEQ multiplex PCR, and the TCRdb table lists in-frame clones only, not all of them. The table includes tens of thousands of clones, about 80% detected once. Input material: PBMCs. The receptors derive from a young man in good health and CMV-seropositive. Both conserved end residues are trimmed from each CDR3.

J,V,CDR3
TRBJ2-3,TRBV7-8,ASSTSRDRARDTQY
TRBJ2-7,TRBV5-6,ASSLFQGAALYEQY
TRBJ2-7,TRBV21-1,ASSKVQGAAPEQY
TRBJ2-5,TRBV30,AWGAETQY
TRBJ2-4,TRBV6-1,ASSEAWRGPEIQY
TRBJ2-2,TRBV2,ASSAHGQGNTGELF
TRBJ2-7,TRBV7-8,ASRERGSVNEQY
TRBJ2-7,TRBV6-9,ASSLGLAGGLGGQY
TRBJ1-5,TRBV28,ASRPSIQVQH
TRBJ2-7,TRBV2,ASSERTVGYEQY
TRBJ1-1,TRBV2,ASRRGTGRDTEAF
TRBJ1-6,TRBV14,ASSQDRTPNSPLH
TRBJ1-1,TRBV11-3,ASSFGTGVTEAF
TRBJ2-5,TRBV5-4,ASSGTGVGETQY
TRBJ2-5,TRBV7-2,ASSLGVYQETQY
TRBJ1-1,TRBV9,ASSPQAGNTEAF
TRBJ2-7,TRBV29-1,SVGRQGDGEQY
TRBJ1-2,TRBV5-1,ASSPGQNYGYT
TRBJ2-7,TRBV4-1,ASSQVTGQFYEQY
TRBJ1-1,TRBV10-3,AIKRLDTEAF
TRBJ2-3,TRBV5-4,ASSSPPPGTDTQY
TRBJ1-1,TRBV10-1,ASSEQAETNTEAF
TRBJ1-1,TRBV7-3,ASSLDSNTEAF
TRBJ2-3,TRBV2,ASSVYEYSTDTQY
TRBJ2-1,TRBV6-1,ASSRTVPNEQF
TRBJ1-5,TRBV5-7,ASSLAAGNQPQH
TRBJ1-6,TRBV6-5,ASSQTEYNSPLH
TRBJ2-7,TRBV28,ASLGQAYSYEQY
TRBJ2-7,TRBV14,ASSPGTSGSRGEQY
TRBJ2-3,TRBV25-1,ASSATSGITDTQY
TRBJ1-2,TRBV27,ASSLSGGYYGYT